The table lists the clone carrying this T cell receptor (beta chain) with many counts. The sample originates from a study of T cells in Graves' hyperthyroidism and ophthalmopathy. Germline CDR1 SNHLY, CDR2 FYNNEI. This CDR3 has 13 residues. With 7 bases removed from V and 2 bases from J, the gap between germline ends came to 9 bases. Amplified TCR beta CDR3 regions derived from RNA transcripts. The HTBI primer set drove a first-round RT-PCR of the TCR CDR3. Each CDR3 protein is one row after TCRdb ran MiXCR on the multiplex PCR reads. The sample includes a few hundred thousand distinct CDR3 sequences, about 15% of them seen just once. Across 18 months, stable Graves' hyperthyroidism was marked by no progression to ophthalmopathy. Exclusion of a patient resulted from uncontrolled infection, other autoimmune disease, pregnancy or lactation. Diagnostic assessment was based on clinical symptoms, serum thyroxine and TRAb, thyroid ultrasound and orbital computed tomography. The PBMCs were sourced from fresh peripheral blood (approximately 9.6 ml).

The chain joins TRBV2 to TRBJ1-5; D is unclear. The sequence was obtained from a woman aged 25 to 39 with Graves' hyperthyroidism. What was sequenced was blood. This CDR3 reads CASNLPGNQPQHF. The CDR3 nucleotides are TGTGCCAGCAATCTACCGGGCAATCAGCCCCAGCATTTT.